Each of the 10 T cell receptor beta chains below was sequenced from the same sample in a study of cytomegalovirus exposure and HLA in healthy donors. PCR amplification relied on 60 Vbeta primers (plus 13 Jbeta primers). Some clones are missing from TCRdb's copy, which holds only in-frame ones; the method was immunoSEQ multiplex PCR. The table lists roughly 100,000 clones, 80% to 90% of them singletons. Sample: PBMCs. These receptors were obtained from a woman in her late teens or twenties in good health and CMV-seropositive.

The V call is TRBV19, the J call TRBJ2-7; 10 bases are shared with TRBD1. Germline CDR1 reads LNHDA; CDR2 reads SQIVND (reference sequence). There are 16 residues in the CDR3. Trimming at V came to 4 bases and at J to 2 bases, leaving 8 bases not matched to a gene. The chain's CDR3 is CASSKGTGTGAYEQYF. The CDR3, as DNA: TGTGCCAGTAGTAAAGGGACCGGGACAGGGGCCTACGAGCAGTACTTC.

This chain connects TRBV6-1 to TRBJ2-2; 14 bases are shared with TRBD2. V was clipped by 4 bases and J by 6 bases; unmatched bases: 1. CDR1 and CDR2 (germline): MNHNS, SASEGT. The CDR3 runs 15 residues. The CDR3 is CASSATSGGAGELFF. The CDR3 DNA reads as TGTGCCAGCAGTGCGACTAGCGGGGGGGCCGGGGAGCTGTTTTTT.

This chain joins TRBV9 and TRBJ2-2; 8 bases line up with TRBD2. Trimming at V came to 7 bases and at J to 4 bases, leaving 6 bases not matched to a gene. The CDR3 totals 14 residues. In germline, CDR1 is SGDLS, CDR2 YYNGEE. The CDR3, as DNA: TGTGCCAGCCAAAGCGGGAGCATCACCGGGGAGCTGTTTTTT. Residues: CASQSGSITGELFF.

This chain connects TRBV4-1 to TRBJ1-2; TRBD1 might be the D (5 bases). There are 14 residues in the CDR3. Trimming left V 1 base short and J 14 bases short, with 20 bases between. The germline gives CDR1 MGHRA, CDR2 YSYEKL. This CDR3 is CASSQVQARGPGTF. The DNA of the CDR3 is TGCGCCAGCAGCCAAGTTCAGGCCCGTGGGCCAGGGACCTTC.

This chain joins TRBV25-1 and TRBJ1-4, with a possible D match to TRBD1 (6 bases). The V gene lost 3 bases and the J gene lost 7 bases, with 12 bases spanning the gap. The germline gives CDR1 MGHDK, CDR2 SYGVNS. The CDR3 is 14 residues long. CDR3 in DNA: TGTGCCAGCAGTGAGGGGGGGCGGTTTGAAAAACTGTTTTTT. Translation: CASSEGGRFEKLFF.

The genes are TRBV6-1 and TRBJ1-5, with a tentative D call TRBD1 (6 bases). The germline V gene has CDR1 MNHNS and CDR2 SASEGT. This CDR3 is built from 15 residues. V lost 2 bases and J lost 0, with 8 bases in between. The chain's CDR3 is CASSENRASNQPQHF. The CDR3 nucleotides are TGTGCCAGCAGTGAAAACAGGGCTAGCAATCAGCCCCAGCATTTT.

CDR3 sequence (DNA): TGTGCCAGCTCACCGAAGACAGGGACCGGGTCCGAAGCTTTCTTT. Protein: CASSPKTGTGSEAFF. The rearrangement uses TRBV18 and TRBJ1-1, with 7 bases identical to TRBD1. CDR3 length: 15 amino acids. J lost 8 bases, V lost 3 bases, and 12 bases had no gene match. Germline lookup yields CDR1 KGHSH and CDR2 LQKENI. Complete variable domain (other parts from reference TRBV18 and TRBJ1-1): NAGVMQNPRHLVRRRGQEARLRCSPMKGHSHVYWYRQLPEEGLKFMVYLQKENIIDESGMPKERFSAEFPKEGPSILRIQQVVRGDSAAYFCASSPKTGTGSEAFFGQGTRLTVV.

The rearrangement links TRBV5-3 to TRBJ2-1; TRBD1 is a possible D gene (6 bases). TRBV5-3 is identified as an open reading frame with a role that is uncertain. The V end lost 0 bases, the J end lost 5 bases, and 21 bases lay between the germline ends. The CDR3 extends over 18 amino acids. In nucleotides, the CDR3 is TGTGCCAGAAGCTTGGCGGTCTCTCCCCGGACAGAGAACAATGAGCAGTTCTTC. It specifies CARSLAVSPRTENNEQFF.

This chain connects TRBV6-5 to TRBJ2-1, with 8 bases lining up with TRBD2. CDR3 length: 16 amino acids. V gave up 2 bases and J gave up 8 bases; unmatched junction bases: 11. The V gene's germline CDR1 is MNHEY and CDR2 SVGAGI. DNA of the CDR3: TGTGCCAGCAGTTACCTAATAGCGGGGAGTAGCCATGAGCAGTTCTTC. Residues: CASSYLIAGSSHEQFF.

V and J are TRBV5-6 and TRBJ1-6, with a possible D match to TRBD1 (6 bases). CDR3 length equals 16 residues. Germline assignment: CDR1 SGHDT and CDR2 YYEEEE. The ends were cut back, 4 bases at V and 6 bases at J, with 17 bases in the middle. The CDR3, as DNA: TGTGCCAGCAGCCCTGGTGGGGGGGCAGTTAATTCACCCCTCCACTTT. Its translation is CASSPGGGAVNSPLHF.